The 3 T cell receptor beta chains presented below share a single source sample, sequenced in a study of blood T cell repertoires in COVID-19. TCRdb keeps only in-frame clones here, not all; method: immunoSEQ multiplex PCR. The sample lists under 300,000 clones, 82% occurring once. The sequenced sample consisted of peripheral blood. Receptor source: a woman aged 18 to 35 with acute or convalescent COVID-19.

This clone was observed a handful of times. The chain couples TRBV9 to TRBJ2-1, with TRBD2 matching 9 bases. From germline, CDR1 is SGDLS and CDR2 YYNGEE. This CDR3 has 16 amino acids. J lost 2 bases, V lost 2 bases, and 5 bases had no gene match. CDR3 nucleotide sequence: TGTGCCAGCAGCGTCGGACTAGCGATGACCTACAATGAGCAGTTCTTC. Translation: CASSVGLAMTYNEQFF.

This clone was seen more than once but under ten times. The chain couples TRBV7-8 to TRBJ1-5; 7 nucleotides align to TRBD1. Germline trimming cut 4 bases from V and 9 bases from J; bases unmatched to any gene: 6. The CDR3 totals 13 residues. Germline V lookup: CDR1 SGHVS, CDR2 FQNEAQ. The CDR3 spells CASSSNRDRPQHF. For the CDR3, the DNA is TGTGCCAGCAGCTCCAATCGGGACAGGCCCCAGCATTTT.

J is TRBJ1-6 and V is TRBV5-1, with a tentative D call TRBD1 (6 bases). The CDR3 is 15 amino acids. Per germline, CDR1 SGHRS and CDR2 YFSETQ. V gave up 3 bases and J gave up 10 bases, with 17 bases separating them. The CDR3 DNA follows: TGCGCCAGCAGCTGGATACCGGGACAAAAATCACCCCTCCACTTT. It specifies CASSWIPGQKSPLHF.